The sequence of this T cell receptor (beta chain) was determined in a study of CD8+ T cells in alopecia areata. About the research overall: Treated patients were dosed with oral tofacitinib, taking 5 to 10 mg twice daily. The share of scalp area affected provided the severity score for treated patients.

TCR sequencing used cDNA made by reverse transcription of extracted RNA. The repertoire was sequenced with immunoSEQ multiplex PCR; TCRdb's copy has only in-frame clones and lacks some. The sample yields some 88,000 clones, roughly two fifths seen once. As regards this clone: Its target is not known.

Broader study findings: Clonality exceeded that of normal scalp in lesional scalp, most notably in alopecia totalis/universalis.

Treatment of the sample: oral pan-JAK inhibitor, 5-10 mg twice daily. CDR1 MNHEY and CDR2 SMNVEV come from the germline V gene (reference sequence). V lost 4 bases to trimming and J lost 4 bases, with 11 bases between them. This CDR3 spans 13 amino acids. The clonotype comes from a human donor with alopecia areata. The material sequenced was CD8+ T cells sorted from blood, taken at week 24, from a patient treated with tofacitinib. The chain employs TRBV27 and TRBJ2-7; tentatively, D is TRBD2 (6 bases). The CDR3 is CASSSGRGYEQYF. CDR3 in DNA: TGTGCCAGCAGTTCCGGGAGAGGATACGAGCAGTACTTC.